The present T cell receptor (beta chain) was sequenced within a study of CD8+CD57+ T cells in acquired aplastic anemia. The overall study: Sorted CD4+ and CD8+ cells gave a mean 3.2 ug DNA, range about 0.19 to 27.4 ug. Notes on the study in general: Fewer than 35 sequences, all CD8+ CDR3, were shared between patients and controls.

Patients who underwent sequencing had shown CD8+CD57+ cell expansion by flow cytometry. This clonotype was seen at least ten times. Its target is unknown. CDR3 length equals 13 residues. Germline V gives CDR1 PRHDT, CDR2 FYEKMQ (reference sequence). Trimming took 2 bases from V and 5 from J, leaving 9 bases between them. Profiling of TCR beta VDJ combinations and CDR3 sequences used genomic DNA as template. TCRdb itself ran the reads through MiXCR, one entry per CDR3 protein. The table lists more than 150,000 distinct CDR3 sequences, 45% to 60% of them singletons. The sample comprised sorted CD4+, CD8+, or CD8+CD57+ T cells (not recorded which) from PBMCs. The gene calls are TRBV13 and TRBJ1-1, with a tentative D call TRBD1 (6 bases). The receptor was derived from a human donor with aplastic anemia. The CDR3 loop reads CASSLTGKTEAFF. In DNA form, the CDR3 reads TGTGCCAGCAGCTTAACAGGGAAAACTGAAGCTTTCTTT.